This T cell receptor beta chain was sequenced during a study of T cells in Graves' hyperthyroidism and ophthalmopathy. Study as a whole: Specimen type is peripheral blood, collected at initial diagnosis prior to any treatment.

It was RNA transcripts that yielded the amplified TCR beta CDR3 regions. The HTBI primer set was used in a first-round RT-PCR of the TCR CDR3. From the multiplex PCR reads, TCRdb called clonotypes with MiXCR, one entry per CDR3 protein. The data show under 350,000 distinct CDR3 sequences, 21% seen once. Any patient presenting with uncontrolled infection, other autoimmune disease, pregnancy or lactation was left out. Every diagnosis used clinical symptoms, serum thyroxine and TRAb, thyroid ultrasound and orbital computed tomography. CDR1 is SGHRS and CDR2 is YFSETQ in the germline V gene. There are 13 residues in the CDR3. Trimming pared 5 bases from V and 1 base from J, leaving 9 bases between. This clonotype was counted a few times. Its cognate antigen is unknown. Study-wide results and caveats: Peripheral blood also featured most of the thyroid clonotypes expanded above 0.001.

Sequenced input: blood. J is TRBJ2-5 and V is TRBV5-1; D not certain. The clonotype originates from a woman in her forties or fifties with Graves' hyperthyroidism. CDR3 nucleotide sequence: TGCGCCAGCAGATGGCAGTTCCAAGAGACCCAGTACTTC. Its protein product is CASRWQFQETQYF.